The T cell receptor (beta chain) described here comes from a study of OX40 agonist ivuxolimab in advanced cancers. The CDR3 length is 14 residues. Germline values: CDR1 SGHAT, CDR2 FQNNGV. Deletions cut 1 base from V and 3 bases from J, with 10 bases between. Assay: immunoSEQ multiplex PCR; the TCRdb copy retains only in-frame clones and omits some. The table has 60,000 to 80,000 clones, 80% to 85% seen once. Here the sequenced sample was CD4+ or CD8+ T cells sorted from blood, taken in a trial of the OX40 agonist ivuxolimab. This TCR was recovered from an adult with an advanced solid tumor such as melanoma, head and neck, liver or kidney cancer. This chain connects TRBV11-2 to TRBJ2-7; maybe TRBD1 (6 bases). The CDR3 is CASSLVGRGYEQYF. DNA of the CDR3: TGTGCCAGCAGCTTAGTGGGCAGGGGCTACGAGCAGTACTTC.